Listed here is a single TCR beta chain. Antigen unknown. The record originates from a study of T cells in Graves' hyperthyroidism and ophthalmopathy. Study context: Initial diagnosis, before any treatment, was when peripheral blood was collected.

The study, taken as a whole, reports: A 13 V-J model separated ophthalmopathy from stable hyperthyroidism.

There were TCR beta CDR3 regions amplified from RNA transcripts. The HTBI primer set was used in a first-round RT-PCR of the TCR CDR3. One entry per CDR3 protein, called by TCRdb with MiXCR from the multiplex PCR reads. The sample includes 600,000 or so distinct CDR3 sequences, 12% to 15% of them seen just once. PBMCs came from more than 8.5 ml fresh peripheral blood. Germline V gene lookup returns CDR1 SEHNR and CDR2 FQNEAQ (reference sequence). This CDR3 region has 14 residues. The V and J ends lost 5 bases and 5 bases, in that order; junction bases with no gene match: 8. The V call is TRBV7-9, the J call TRBJ1-2; 7 positions agree with TRBD1. The sequence derives from a woman aged 18-29 years with Graves' ophthalmopathy. Input material: blood. CDR3 residues: CASSTRTGVYGYTF. In DNA, the CDR3 is TGTGCCAGCAGCACGAGGACAGGCGTTTATGGCTACACCTTC.